This TCR beta chain was captured in a study of identical twins. Overall study results and limits: Conclusions came from cross-sectional statistical analysis, not from following the same donors. Fewer insertions marked abundant cord blood beta clonotypes; young adult naive trended weakly, memory not at all.

Note on this clonotype: The target antigen is unknown.

V gave up 3 bases and J gave up 1 base, with 12 bases separating them. Germline assignment: CDR1 DFQATT and CDR2 SNEGSKA (reference sequence). The CDR3 covers 14 residues. Template switching created a universal primer site, and the cDNA included unique molecular identifiers. TCRdb ran MiXCR on the 5' RACE reads and lists one entry per CDR3 protein. The sample carries fewer than 500,000 distinct CDR3 sequences, 14% recorded once. These data were also reused for a study on yellow fever vaccine responses in identical twins.

This chain links TRBV20-1 with TRBJ2-5; perhaps TRBD1 as D (5 bases). Sequenced input: CD4+ T cells sorted from blood. The clonotype comes from a woman aged 18-29 years in good health. Here the CDR3 reads CSARPVTVQETQYF. In DNA, the CDR3 is TGCAGTGCTAGGCCCGTGACAGTCCAAGAGACCCAGTACTTC.